The 9 T cell receptor beta chains below all came from one sample that was sequenced in a study of T cell repertoires in cytomegalovirus infection. These receptors are not linked to any known antigen. MiXCR, run by TCRdb on the reads, gives a single entry per CDR3 protein. The sample yields 700,000 to 850,000 distinct CDR3 sequences, 32% seen once. The sample here was cultured CD8+ T cells from PBMCs, taken from culture after CMV antigen stimulation. Receptor source: a human donor in good health (CMV status not recorded). Some clones in this sample may be carry-over from other donors' samples.

The chain links TRBV25-1 to TRBJ2-1, with TRBD2 matching 9 bases. Germline assignment: CDR1 MGHDK and CDR2 SYGVNS. V shed 3 bases, J shed 5 bases, and the junction held 8 bases outside the gene matches. This CDR3 is 16 amino acids long. As DNA, the CDR3 is TGTGCCAGCAGTGATTACTTAGCGGGGGACCACAATGAGCAGTTCTTC. Protein sequence: CASSDYLAGDHNEQFF.

In this sample, this clonotype turned up a few times. The chain links TRBV3-1 to TRBJ1-2; D uncertain. Germline V gives CDR1 LGHDT, CDR2 YNNKEL (reference sequence). This CDR3 is 15 amino acids long. Deletions cut 0 bases from V and 10 bases from J, with 18 bases between. The CDR3, as DNA: TGTGCCAGCAGCCAAGAAAGAGAGGTACCTTGGTTCTACACCTTC. This translates into CASSQEREVPWFYTF.

The rearrangement uses TRBV11-2 and TRBJ2-3; D gene uncertain. There are 12 residues in the CDR3. Trimming shortened V by 2 bases and J by 5 bases, and 5 bases separated the two germline ends. Germline V gene sequence: CDR1 SGHAT, CDR2 FQNNGV. In DNA form, the CDR3 reads TGTGCCAGCAGCTTATACCGAGATACGCAGTATTTT. Translated: CASSLYRDTQYF.

This clonotype was observed a handful of times. The CDR3 region has the DNA TGTGCCAGCAGTTGGTCGGACAGCTATGGCTACACCTTC. Amino acids: CASSWSDSYGYTF. This chain joins TRBV28 and TRBJ1-2; a weak D match, TRBD1 (6 bases). The CDR3 length is 13 residues. The germline V gene encodes CDR1 MDHEN and CDR2 SYDVKM. Trimming removed 4 bases from V and 4 bases from J, with 10 bases in between.

The chain recombines TRBV4-2 with TRBJ1-6, with no clear D. CDR1 is LGHNA and CDR2 is YNFKEQ in the germline V gene. V was cut by 0 bases and J by 7 bases, with 10 bases left in between. This CDR3 is 15 amino acids long. The CDR3 sequence: CASSQDGEPNSPLHF. The DNA of the CDR3 is TGTGCCAGCAGCCAAGACGGGGAACCGAATTCACCCCTCCACTTT.

There are a few counts of this clonotype. In DNA form, the CDR3 reads TGTGCCAGCAGCTTGGAATGGGACCAACCATACCAAGAGACCCAGTACTTC. Translating it yields CASSLEWDQPYQETQYF. The gene calls are TRBV5-6 and TRBJ2-5; perhaps D is TRBD1 or TRBD2 (5 bases each). V lost 0 bases, J lost 0 bases, and 15 bases lay in between. Germline V gene sequence: CDR1 SGHDT, CDR2 YYEEEE. CDR3 length: 17 residues.

The rearrangement joins TRBV6-2 or TRBV6-3 to TRBJ1-5; maybe TRBD1 (6 bases). V lost 2 bases and J 6 bases, leaving 17 bases between the germline ends. The germline gives CDR1 MNHEY, CDR2 SVGEGT. The CDR3 spans 16 residues. CDR3 loop: CASSYAPGGGRQPQHF. CDR3 nucleotide sequence: TGTGCCAGCAGTTACGCCCCCGGGGGGGGCCGTCAGCCCCAGCATTTT.

This chain links TRBV4-1 with TRBJ2-7, with D perhaps matching TRBD1 (5 bases). This CDR3 region has 18 residues. Trimming took off 1 base at V and 4 bases at J, with 23 bases between the two ends. Germline V CDR1 and CDR2: MGHRA, YSYEKL. The CDR3 nucleotides are TGCGCCAGCAGCCAAGGTATCATCCCGACAGCAATGAATTACGAGCAGTACTTC. Translating it yields CASSQGIIPTAMNYEQYF.

In this sample, this clonotype turned up a few times. CDR3 sequence reads: CAGGEGPYSPLHF. In DNA form, the CDR3 reads TGTGCCGGCGGGGAAGGGCCGTACTCACCCCTCCACTTT. The gene calls are TRBV6-8 and TRBJ1-6, with unresolved D. Trimming removed 11 bases from V and 10 bases from J, with 18 bases in between. This CDR3 region has 13 residues. Germline CDR1 reads MNHGY; CDR2 reads SAAAGT.